The T cell receptor beta chain under discussion was sequenced for a study of blood T cell repertoires in COVID-19 (dated by TCRdb to the early 2020s). A note on the overall study: Collaborator samples came from the United States, Italy and Spain and covered acute and convalescent phases of COVID-19. The samples were drawn from the first 160 participants of the ongoing ImmuneRACE study and from about 1,200 subjects provided by 6 global collaborators. The prospective study material was composed of cDNA or gDNA derived from T cells, B-cell-depleted T cells, or PBMCs. Nearly every sample came with metadata listing a de-identified subject ID, COVID-19 status, age in years and sex. The repertoires were released in a freely available public database meant as a resource for research on the immune response to SARS-CoV-2. Where HLA class I and class II types were available, the types were taken from metadata supplied by the sample provider, not from assay-based typing. Deeply sampled blood TCRbeta repertoires from subjects exposed to, actively infected with, or recovered from COVID-19 were included in the dataset.

To note about this clone: This clone's antigen is unknown. No much larger clone exists at a distance of one base, and base qualities are not known.

TCRbeta CDR3 regions were amplified from genomic DNA using the immunoSEQ Assay, a bias-controlled multiplex PCR. The paper's processing steps were these. Within the assay, amplification of reference gene primers was used to estimate how many nucleated cells each sample contained. To quantify the absolute abundance of each unique TCRbeta CDR3 rearrangement, sequence reads were collapsed and filtered. For each sample, productive Simpson clonality was calculated by taking the square root of Simpson's diversity index across productive rearrangements. The table was pulled from immuneACCESS by TCRdb, which kept in-frame rearrangements only. Such tables lose some clones; where checked, under half of the loss comes from unresolved V genes, and the rest has no known cause. V and J calls and clone size are as listed in that table; D and trimming were resolved from the DNA. Here the sample has almost 200,000 clones; roughly 80% occur a single time. Around 0.93% of the sample belongs to the ten largest clones.

Findings and caveats that apply to the study as a whole: The amount of clinical and demographic metadata varied by source and participant and was provided uncurated.

The CDR3 spans 15 residues, from the cysteine through the phenylalanine. Only CDR3 DNA is held: 45 bases, read in frame from base 1. V and J are truncated by 0 bases and 0 bases respectively, leaving an intervening sequence of 6 bases. The germline V gene (reference sequence) gives CDR1 as LNHNV and CDR2 as YYDKDF. In Seattle, one collaborating source enrolled patients while the infection was active and tracked those patients longitudinally over the course of disease. Collaborating institutions collected whole blood in K2EDTA tubes following their own protocols. Collaborator samples were shipped for TCRbeta analysis as frozen whole blood, isolated PBMCs, or DNA extracted from either sample type.

Recombination connected TRBV15 to TRBJ1-5, with no reliable assignment of the D segment. Input material: peripheral blood. This receptor was obtained from a man aged 55-75 years with COVID-19, enrolled during active disease. The nucleotide sequence is TGTGCCACCAGCAGAGATTACATTAGCAATCAGCCCCAGCATTTT. Protein translation: CATSRDYISNQPQHF.